The 6 T cell receptor beta chains given below trace back to one sample, sequenced in a study of T-cell memory formation after mild COVID-19 (dated by TCRdb to the early 2020s). The library was produced with 5' RACE. The sequencing machine was an Illumina NovaSeq 6000. TCRdb reprocessing: public reads trimmed at Q25 with fastp, clones called with MiXCR, in-frame beta chains kept. Each CDR3 protein appears once, grouped with its most common genes and DNA. The sample contains a few hundred thousand distinct CDR3 sequences, about a sixth of them found a single time. Approximately 22% of the sample lies in the top ten. Sample: PBMCs or a T cell subset sorted from them (not recorded which). These receptors all come from a man younger than 30 who had mild COVID-19 (a few samples of this study predate the infection). The sample titles of this study are shuffled in the database, so cell type and time point are left out; the donor was told from shared clones.

This clonotype was recorded a few times. This chain links TRBV12-3 or TRBV12-4 with TRBJ2-1; no clear D gene. With 2 bases removed from V and 10 bases from J, the gap between germline ends came to 15 bases. The CDR3 has 14 residues. This CDR3 is CASSLRSYRQEQFF. The DNA of the CDR3 is TGTGCCAGCAGTTTAAGATCTTACCGCCAAGAGCAGTTCTTC.

This clonotype was seen only a few times. J is TRBJ2-5 and V is TRBV7-2, with D perhaps TRBD2 (6 bases). The germline CDR1 and CDR2 sequences are SGHTA and FQGNSA. The V gene lost 5 bases and the J gene lost 5 bases, with 15 bases spanning the gap. This CDR3 spans 14 amino acids. As DNA, the CDR3 is TGTGCCAGCAGCATCGCTAGCGATGGGGAGACCCAGTACTTC. It is translated as CASSIASDGETQYF.

This clonotype was picked up a small number of times. V is TRBV7-2 and J is TRBJ1-5; D ambiguous. The germline V and J ends were trimmed by 2 bases and 3 bases, with 17 bases remaining between them. This CDR3 has 17 residues. Germline loops: CDR1 SGHTA, CDR2 FQGNSA. Here the CDR3 reads CASSLNVWQENNQPQHF. The CDR3 coding sequence is TGTGCCAGCAGCTTAAATGTGTGGCAGGAGAACAATCAGCCCCAGCATTTT.

This clonotype was found a few times. The CDR3 DNA reads TGTGCCAGCAGTTTATTGGGTCAGGGTGCTTTCTTT. Its translation: CASSLLGQGAFF. This chain links TRBV28 with TRBJ1-1; possibly TRBD1 for D (5 bases). Germline CDR1 MDHEN, CDR2 SYDVKM. Trimming removed 1 base at V and 11 bases at J, with 11 bases between. This CDR3 is built from 12 residues.

This chain uses TRBV9 with TRBJ1-4; a possible D gene is TRBD1 (5 bases). V was pared by 0 bases and J by 7 bases, with 10 bases between. The CDR3 totals 14 residues. The germline V gene encodes CDR1 SGDLS and CDR2 YYNGEE. CDR3: CASSVGVGVEKLFF. CDR3 nucleotides: TGTGCCAGCAGCGTAGGGGTAGGGGTTGAAAAACTGTTTTTT. Full variable domain (remainder filled in from reference TRBV9 and TRBJ1-4): DSGVTQTPKHLITATGQRVTLRCSPRSGDLSVYWYQQSLDQGLQFLIQYYNGEERAKGNILERFSAQQFPDLHSELNLSSLELGDSALYFCASSVGVGVEKLFFGSGTQLSVL.

This clonotype was found a few times. The genes are TRBV28 and TRBJ1-5; TRBD1 is a possible D gene (6 bases). The CDR3 covers 14 residues. The germline CDR1 and CDR2 sequences are MDHEN and SYDVKM. V was shortened by 8 bases and J by 2 bases, with 13 bases between the two germline ends. CDR3 protein: CASRGGLGNQPQHF. CDR3 coding DNA: TGTGCCAGCCGTGGGGGGCTAGGCAATCAGCCCCAGCATTTT.